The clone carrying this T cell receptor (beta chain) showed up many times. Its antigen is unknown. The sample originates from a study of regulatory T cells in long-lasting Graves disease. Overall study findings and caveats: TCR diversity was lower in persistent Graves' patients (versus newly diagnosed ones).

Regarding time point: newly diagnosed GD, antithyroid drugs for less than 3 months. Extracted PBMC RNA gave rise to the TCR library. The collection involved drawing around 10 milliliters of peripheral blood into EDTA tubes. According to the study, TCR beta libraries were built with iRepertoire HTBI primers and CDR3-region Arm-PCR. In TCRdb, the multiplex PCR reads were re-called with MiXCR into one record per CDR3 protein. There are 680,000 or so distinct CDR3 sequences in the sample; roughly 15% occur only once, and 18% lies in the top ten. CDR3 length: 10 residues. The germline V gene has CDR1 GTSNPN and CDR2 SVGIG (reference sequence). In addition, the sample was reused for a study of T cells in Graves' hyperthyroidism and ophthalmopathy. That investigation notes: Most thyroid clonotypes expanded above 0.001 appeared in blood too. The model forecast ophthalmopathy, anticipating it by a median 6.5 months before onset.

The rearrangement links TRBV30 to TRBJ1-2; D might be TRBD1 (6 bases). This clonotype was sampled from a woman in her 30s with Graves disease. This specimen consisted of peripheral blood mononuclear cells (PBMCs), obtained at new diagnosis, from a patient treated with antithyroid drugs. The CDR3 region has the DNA TGTGCAGGGGGTGACTATGGCTACACCTTC. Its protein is CAGGDYGYTF.